This T cell receptor beta chain was identified during a study of T cell clones after liver transplantation (dated by TCRdb to the late 2010s). Study-level background: The samples were obtained from ITN030ST, a randomized trial that attempted immunosuppression withdrawal within 2 years after liver transplantation. Tolerance meant complete immunosuppression withdrawal for at least one year without liver enzymes rising beyond twice the upper limit of normal. Donor-reactive T cell clones were identified by TCRbeta sequencing after a pre-transplant mixed lymphocyte reaction and then tracked in post-transplant blood. The study cohort included 8 liver transplant recipients, of whom 3 were classified as tolerant and 5 as non-tolerant. Blood samples were collected pre-transplant, pre-randomization before withdrawal, and post-randomization after either complete withdrawal or failed withdrawal. Three of the eight recipients were HCV-positive; the others were transplanted for non-autoimmune, non-viral indications. Third party-reactive TCRbeta sequences were also identified from pre-transplant MLRs to serve as an antigen-independent comparator for donor-reactive sequences. Until randomization at 12-24 months post-transplant, subjects were given standard immunosuppression, with no induction therapy.

Unstimulated PBMCs, after thawing, were stained for CD3, CD4 and CD8 and then FACS-sorted into CD3+CD4+ and CD3+CD8+ populations. Each of the 8 studied subjects was randomized to immunosuppression withdrawal. The Qiagen DNeasy Blood and Tissue Kit was used to isolate genomic DNA. In this sample, this clone turned up a few times. No antigen is known for it. One base away there is no much larger clone; base qualities are not given. Frozen genomic DNA underwent high-throughput TCRbeta CDR3 sequencing by immunoSEQ, including PCR amplification, mapping, bias correction and internal controls. The original pipeline was this. Productive rearrangements were retained, and unique TCRbeta sequences were defined by the CDR3 nucleotide sequence together with the V and J gene. For classification of a sequence as donor-reactive, at least 5-fold expansion in CFSE-low cells relative to unstimulated pre-transplant cells and a frequency of at least 0.01% were required. To ensure at least 90% detection power, minimum frequency thresholds were set for each subject based on that subject's lowest-template unstimulated sample. Jensen-Shannon divergence between the top 1000 TCRbeta sequences post- versus pre-transplant served as the measure of repertoire turnover. Two-sided Fisher's exact tests were used to test for changes in the detection of donor-reactive sequences. The table was pulled from immuneACCESS by TCRdb, which kept in-frame rearrangements only. Such tables lose some clones; where checked, under half of the loss comes from unresolved V genes, and the rest has no known cause. The V and J calls and the clone size are those of that table, but D and trimming were determined from the DNA. Recorded for this sample are around 80,000 clones; 80% to 85% of them occurred a single time. The ten largest account for less than 0.6% of the sample.

What the authors observed across the whole study: When repertoire turnover was taken into account, detection of donor-reactive sequences was significantly reduced in 7 of 8 subjects for CD4 and in 8 of 8 subjects for CD8. Low numbers of available donor cells limited the measurable donor-reactive repertoire in two subjects. Circulating donor-reactive CD4 TCRbeta sequences fell significantly post-transplant in most of the 8 subjects, irrespective of tolerance or HCV status. The conclusions were preliminary, being limited by small, heterogeneous patient numbers and by non-standardized post-transplant time points. A greater decline was seen for donor-reactive sequences than for third party-reactive sequences, suggesting partial antigen-specific deletion unrelated to withdrawal success. Without allograft tissue specimens, donor-reactive T cells may have migrated into the graft rather than being deleted.

Specimen: CD4+ T cells from blood, collected roughly 3.5 years after liver transplant. This receptor was taken from a human patient who received a liver transplant. Some T cells may derive from the graft donor when a transplant has been performed.

The CDR3 protein: CASSQDHPGGYEQYF. The nucleotides are TGTGCCAGCAGCCAGGACCACCCAGGGGGCTACGAGCAGTACTTC. Recombination joined TRBV28 with TRBJ2-7; 7 nucleotides in the junction match TRBD1. Ends trimmed: V by 6 bases, J by 3 bases; bases unmatched to a gene: 11. As encoded in the germline V gene, CDR1 is MDHEN while CDR2 is SYDVKM. The CDR3 runs 15 residues from the cysteine to the phenylalanine. The only DNA kept is the CDR3, 45 bases in frame from the first base.